This T cell receptor (beta chain) was sequenced for a study of T cell responses to AZD1222 COVID-19 vaccine. General study points: Only a handful of AZD1222 recipients, several in all, had baseline seropositivity. Donors skewed white British and female; clonal diversity was possibly underestimated. The study found vaccine-associated CD4 TCRs spanning spike, dominant at 160-218 and 743-854.

Pooling was applied to second doses at about 4 or about 12 weeks. The count of this clone is one. What it binds is not known. Germline-derived CDR1 and CDR2 are MNHEY and SMNVEV (reference sequence). The CDR3 has 13 amino acids. V lost 5 bases and J 4 bases, leaving 9 bases between the germline ends. Method: immunoSEQ multiplex PCR; TCRdb's copy keeps in-frame clones and lacks some. This sample yields 130,000 or so clones, of which around 87% are seen a single time; 2.5% to 3.5% belongs to the top ten. This clonotype originated in an adult who received the AZD1222 COVID-19 vaccine. The chain combines TRBV27 with TRBJ1-5; perhaps TRBD1 as D (5 bases). The input for sequencing was peripheral blood, taken 28 days after the second AZD1222 dose. The CDR3 loop is CASSIDRNQPQHF. The CDR3 DNA reads as TGTGCCAGCAGTATTGACAGAAATCAGCCCCAGCATTTT.